This T cell receptor (beta chain) was obtained from a study of T-cell memory formation after mild COVID-19. Turning to the study itself: Most TCR clusters belonged to a single donor.

TCRdb re-called the 5' RACE reads through MiXCR, storing one row per CDR3 protein. This sample has some 300,000 distinct CDR3 sequences, with less than 25% found just once. Study-wide results and limits: Balance between CD4 and CD8 was seen in clones contracting day 15 to 85, and a CD4+ lean was seen in later expanders. The SARS-CoV-2 specificity of second-wave clones reaching peak at day 37 remained unverified.

Notes on this clonotype: What it binds is not known.

Sequencing input: PBMCs or a T cell subset sorted from them (not recorded which). The sequence derives from a man younger than 30 who had mild COVID-19 (a few samples of this study predate the infection). Cell type and time point are not known.

CDR3 DNA sequence: TGTGCCAGCAGTTTAGGGATGCAAGAGACCCAGTACTTC. Translated: CASSLGMQETQYF. The J gene is TRBJ2-5, the V gene TRBV12-3 or TRBV12-4; D is undetermined. The ends were cut back, 1 base at V and 2 bases at J, with 5 bases in the middle. The CDR3 consists of 13 residues.